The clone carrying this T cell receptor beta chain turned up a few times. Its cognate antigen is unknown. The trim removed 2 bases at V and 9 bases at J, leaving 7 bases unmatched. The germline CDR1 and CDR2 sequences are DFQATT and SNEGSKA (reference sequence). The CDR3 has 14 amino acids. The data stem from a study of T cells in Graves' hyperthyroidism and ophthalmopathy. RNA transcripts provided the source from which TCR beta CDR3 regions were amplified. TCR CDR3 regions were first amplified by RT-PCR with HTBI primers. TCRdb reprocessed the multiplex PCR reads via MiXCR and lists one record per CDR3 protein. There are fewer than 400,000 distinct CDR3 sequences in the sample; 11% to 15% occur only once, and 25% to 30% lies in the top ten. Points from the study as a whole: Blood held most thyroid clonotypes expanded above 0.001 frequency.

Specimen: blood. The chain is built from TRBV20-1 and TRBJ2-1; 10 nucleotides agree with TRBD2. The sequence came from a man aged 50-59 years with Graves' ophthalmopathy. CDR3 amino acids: CSARPGTSVGEQFF. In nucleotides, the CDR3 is TGCAGTGCTAGACCCGGGACTAGCGTTGGTGAGCAGTTCTTC.